This paragraph covers one T cell receptor (beta chain) sequence. It lacks a known antigen. No qualities accompany the bases; no much larger clone lies one base away. Read against the paper, the sample's time point label means: more than 10 months on ibrutinib. For TCR beta library preparation, approximately 1.8 micrograms of genomic DNA was extracted from cryopreserved PBMCs. High-throughput TCR beta sequencing was performed on longitudinal blood samples from CLL patients receiving ibrutinib monotherapy. The patients took part in an open-label, single-center phase 2 trial of ibrutinib monotherapy. On a MiSeq, deep resolution sequencing aimed for a depth between 1 in 1 million and 1 in 200,000 T cells, with each clonotype covered approximately 10x on average. The immunoSEQ hsTCRB Kit was used to generate TCR beta libraries. In the original analysis: ImmunoSEQ Data Assistant and ImmunoSEQ Analyzer were used for data analysis, and V, D and J genes were assigned according to IMGT definitions. Clonality, with values ranging from 0 to 1, was calculated as one minus the normalized Shannon entropy of productive rearrangement frequencies. Public clonotype analysis was restricted to overrepresented clonotypes comprising at least 0.05% of each patient's repertoire. Some 13 age-matched healthy donor repertoires from immuneACCESS served as clonality controls. TCRdb retrieved this table from immuneACCESS and kept in-frame rearrangements only. Not all clones are present; in checked studies, unresolved V genes account for under half, and no reason is known for the remainder. V, J and clone size derive from that table, while D and trimming were established from the DNA sequence. In this sample the table shows over 65,000 clones, 79% of which occur a single time. The biggest ten clones account for more than 4.5% of the sample.

The sample belongs to a study of cytotoxic CD8 clonotypes in ibrutinib-treated CLL (dated by TCRdb to the early 2020s). Concerning the study at large: The cohort had about a dozen relapsed/refractory and 15 treatment-naive patients; 17 were IGHV unmutated. Partial responses were observed in roughly 25 patients and complete responses in 2; after a median follow-up of around 68 months, remission was maintained in roughly 14 patients and progression was observed in approximately 12. On average, each sample had 255,043 productive templates and more than 75,000 productive rearrangements. Cryopreserved peripheral blood mononuclear cells were obtained prior to treatment, at the time of response, and at either disease progression or sustained remission. Samples at response were collected after a median of about twelve months of treatment, with a range of roughly 6 to 36 months. All remission and progressive disease samples were collected while patients were still receiving ibrutinib. Longitudinal samples were available for about 30% of the roughly 86 trial participants. Here is what the overall study found, with its caveats: Public clonotypes were rare and either shrank or stayed stable during treatment, and the rise in clonality at ibrutinib response reflected expansion of private clonotypes. Clonality rose at ibrutinib response, remained stable during sustained remission, and dropped back toward baseline at progression. Sampling times were not matched between sustained-remission and progressing patients, and lymph node repertoires were not studied. At baseline, clonality was higher than in age-matched healthy donors and showed a strong correlation with circulating CD8+ T-cell counts.

This clonotype originated in a human donor with chronic lymphocytic leukemia. The sequenced sample was PBMCs, obtained after 12 months of ibrutinib treatment.

Read as DNA, the sequence is TGCGCCAGCAGCTTGGTAGGGGGCGATGAAAAACTGTTTTTT. The encoded protein is CASSLVGGDEKLFF. This receptor chain uses TRBV5-1 and TRBJ1-4; TRBD1 lines up with 7 middle nucleotides. Germline trimming: 0 bases from V, 6 bases from J; junction bases outside gene matches: 2. The CDR3 has 14 amino acids, counting the end cysteine and phenylalanine. The sequence is cut down to CDR3 DNA, 42 bases in frame from base 1. Taken from the germline V gene, the CDR1 and CDR2 loops are SGHRS and YFSETQ.